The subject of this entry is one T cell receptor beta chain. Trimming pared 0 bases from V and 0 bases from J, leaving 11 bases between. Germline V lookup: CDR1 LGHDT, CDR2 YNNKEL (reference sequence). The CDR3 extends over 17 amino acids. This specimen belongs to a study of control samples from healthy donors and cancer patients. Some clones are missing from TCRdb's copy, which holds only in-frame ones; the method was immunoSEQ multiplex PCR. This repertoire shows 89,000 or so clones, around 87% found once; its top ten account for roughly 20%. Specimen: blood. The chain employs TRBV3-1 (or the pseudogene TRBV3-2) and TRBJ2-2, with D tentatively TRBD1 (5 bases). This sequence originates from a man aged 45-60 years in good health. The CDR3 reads CASSQDSDIANTGELFF. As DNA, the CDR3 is TGTGCCAGCAGCCAAGACTCGGACATCGCGAACACCGGGGAGCTGTTTTTT.